This T cell receptor beta chain was captured in a study of cytomegalovirus exposure and HLA in healthy donors. Repertoires were generated with immunoSEQ multiplex PCR, while TCRdb's copy carries only in-frame clones and drops some. The data show 200,000 to 250,000 clones, with around four fifths seen just once and over 11% held by the top ten. The germline CDR1 and CDR2 sequences are MNHEY and SVGAGI. Trimming pared 6 bases from V and 0 bases from J, leaving 8 bases between. CDR3 length: 14 residues. The TCR originated in a woman aged 25 to 39 in good health and CMV-seropositive. This chain connects TRBV6-5 to TRBJ1-4, with no clear D. Source material: PBMCs. CDR3 protein: CASRIFATNEKLFF. CDR3 coding DNA: TGTGCCAGCAGGATATTTGCAACTAATGAAAAACTGTTTTTT.